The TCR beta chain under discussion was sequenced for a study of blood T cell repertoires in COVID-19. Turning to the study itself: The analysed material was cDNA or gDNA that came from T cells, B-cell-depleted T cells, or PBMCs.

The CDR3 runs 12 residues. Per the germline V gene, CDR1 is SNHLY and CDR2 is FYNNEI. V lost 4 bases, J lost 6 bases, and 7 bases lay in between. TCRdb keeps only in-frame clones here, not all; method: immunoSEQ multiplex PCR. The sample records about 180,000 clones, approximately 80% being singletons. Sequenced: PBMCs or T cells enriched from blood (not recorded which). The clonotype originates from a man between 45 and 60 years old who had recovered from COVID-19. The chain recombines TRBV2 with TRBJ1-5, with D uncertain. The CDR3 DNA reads TGTGCCAGCAGTGTGCGGGGTCAGCCCCAGCATTTT. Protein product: CASSVRGQPQHF. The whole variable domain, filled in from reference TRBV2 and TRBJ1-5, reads EPEVTQTPSHQVTQMGQEVILRCVPISNHLYFYWYRQILGQKVEFLVSFYNNEISEKSEIFDDQFSVERPDGSNFTLKIRSTKLEDSAMYFCASSVRGQPQHFGDGTRLSIL.